The 10 T cell receptor beta chains below were found in one sample sequenced in a study of spatial heterogeneity in lung cancer. The antigens these receptors bind are not known. Regarding time point: sample taken at primary tumor resection. MiXCR, run by TCRdb on the 5' RACE reads, gives a single entry per CDR3 protein. The data show about 2,300 distinct CDR3 sequences, roughly 23% seen once. Study results and caveats: One measure, the expanded intratumoral alpha and beta TCR count, tracked tumor mutation counts.

The sample was lung tumor tissue, taken at surgery. The source of these receptors is a male donor with early-stage non-small cell lung cancer.

This clonotype has at least ten counts. The size of this beta chain means little, since it is a stray read in a library made for alpha chains. The V and J genes are TRBV12-3 or TRBV12-4 and TRBJ1-5; D uncertain. The V gene lost 3 bases and the J gene lost 1 base, with 7 bases spanning the gap. CDR3 length: 14 amino acids. In nucleotides, the CDR3 is TGTGCCAGCAGTTTTTCTGGAAGCAATCAGCCCCAGCATTTT. Its translation is CASSFSGSNQPQHF.

As concerns this clonotype: As an off-target read in a library built for alpha chains, this beta chain has a frequency of little significance. V is TRBV14 and J is TRBJ2-3; D unclear. The CDR3 consists of 13 residues. V lost 4 bases and J 4 bases, leaving 9 bases between the germline ends. Per germline, CDR1 SGHDN and CDR2 FVKESK. For the CDR3, the DNA is TGTGCCAGCAGCCGAGAACTTCCAGATACGCAGTATTTT. It yields the protein CASSRELPDTQYF. Full variable domain (outside the CDR3, taken from reference TRBV14 and TRBJ2-3): EAGVTQFPSHSVIEKGQTVTLRCDPISGHDNLYWYRRVMGKEIKFLLHFVKESKQDESGMPNNRFLAERTGGTYSTLKVQPAELEDSGVYFCASSRELPDTQYFGPGTRLTVL.

This clonotype was observed at least ten times. Little can be read into the size of this beta chain, an off-target read in a library designed for alpha chains. The chain couples TRBV6-1 to TRBJ2-1; 10 positions agree with TRBD1. The CDR3 length is 14 residues. Trimming at V came to 5 bases and at J to 6 bases, leaving 4 bases not matched to a gene. CDR1 and CDR2 from the germline V gene are MNHNS and SASEGT. The CDR3 DNA sequence: TGTGCCAGCAGTCGGGACAGGGGTCTCAATGAGCAGTTCTTC. This codes for CASSRDRGLNEQFF.

This clonotype is labeled medium-sized. In a library made to pick up alpha chains, this beta chain is a stray read with a size that means little. The rearrangement uses TRBV12-3 or TRBV12-4 and TRBJ2-3; no definite D call. The V and J ends lost 3 bases and 7 bases respectively, with 8 bases between them. CDR3 length equals 12 residues. CDR3 sequence: CASSFFPYTQYF. The CDR3 coding sequence is TGTGCCAGCAGTTTCTTTCCCTATACGCAGTATTTT.

By share of the sample, this clonotype is medium-sized. This beta chain lies outside the target of a library built for alpha chains; its clone size means little. The chain carries TRBV10-2 and TRBJ1-2, with D possibly being TRBD1 (5 bases). V shed 6 bases and J shed 4 bases, with 15 bases lying between them. This CDR3 has 14 residues. Germline values: CDR1 WSHSY, CDR2 SAAADI. For the CDR3, the DNA is TGCGCCAGCAGAATCGGCTCGCAGGGCTATGGCTACACCTTC. It codes for CASRIGSQGYGYTF.

About this clonotype itself: This beta chain is off target for a library built for alpha chains, so its abundance means little. The chain carries TRBV7-2 and TRBJ2-1; D ambiguous. V was cut by 1 base and J by 7 bases, with 5 bases left in between. CDR3 size: 12 residues. Germline V gives CDR1 SGHTA, CDR2 FQGNSA. The CDR3 region is CASSLERNEQFF. The CDR3 DNA reads TGTGCCAGCAGCTTAGAGCGTAATGAGCAGTTCTTC.

In its sample, this clonotype was seen many times. This beta chain is a stray sequence in a library constructed for alpha chains; its clone size is not meaningful. This chain connects TRBV5-4 to TRBJ1-2, with a possible D match to TRBD1 (5 bases). CDR1 is SGHNT, CDR2 YYREEE, per germline (reference sequence). The CDR3 sequence is 13 residues long. The V and J ends lost 4 bases and 4 bases respectively, with 11 bases between them. DNA of the CDR3: TGTGCCAGCAGCGTCCGGGACGGCTATGGCTACACCTTC. As protein: CASSVRDGYGYTF.

Relative to its sample, this clonotype is large. With the library built for alpha chains, this beta chain is off target and its frequency is not meaningful. J is TRBJ1-4 and V is TRBV28; tentative D call: TRBD1 (5 bases). Germline V lookup: CDR1 MDHEN, CDR2 SYDVKM. The CDR3 spans 16 residues. The V end lost 2 bases, the J end lost 0 bases, and 10 bases lay between the germline ends. The CDR3 DNA reads TGTGCCAGCAGTTTACCAGGGACCGCAACTAATGAAAAACTGTTTTTT. Translating it yields CASSLPGTATNEKLFF.

Remarks on this clonotype: This beta chain slipped into a library made for alpha chains as a stray read, so its size is not meaningful. The chain recombines TRBV9 with TRBJ2-1; 8 bases align to TRBD2. Germline CDR1 is SGDLS and CDR2 is YYNGEE. V lost 1 base, J lost 6 bases, and 0 bases stayed unmatched. This CDR3 is built from 13 residues. CDR3 DNA sequence: TGTGCCAGCAGCGTAACTAGCGGCAATGAGCAGTTCTTC. It codes for CASSVTSGNEQFF.

In its sample, this clonotype ranks as medium-sized. This beta chain is an unintended read in a library built for alpha chains; its size means little. In DNA, the CDR3 is TGTGCCAGCAGTCCGGGGACGGGCGCTGAAGCTTTCTTT. It yields the protein CASSPGTGAEAFF. This rearrangement joins TRBV12-3 or TRBV12-4 to TRBJ1-1; D possibly corresponds to TRBD1 (5 bases). Trimming stripped 5 bases from V and 6 bases from J, with 13 bases between. The CDR3 totals 13 residues.